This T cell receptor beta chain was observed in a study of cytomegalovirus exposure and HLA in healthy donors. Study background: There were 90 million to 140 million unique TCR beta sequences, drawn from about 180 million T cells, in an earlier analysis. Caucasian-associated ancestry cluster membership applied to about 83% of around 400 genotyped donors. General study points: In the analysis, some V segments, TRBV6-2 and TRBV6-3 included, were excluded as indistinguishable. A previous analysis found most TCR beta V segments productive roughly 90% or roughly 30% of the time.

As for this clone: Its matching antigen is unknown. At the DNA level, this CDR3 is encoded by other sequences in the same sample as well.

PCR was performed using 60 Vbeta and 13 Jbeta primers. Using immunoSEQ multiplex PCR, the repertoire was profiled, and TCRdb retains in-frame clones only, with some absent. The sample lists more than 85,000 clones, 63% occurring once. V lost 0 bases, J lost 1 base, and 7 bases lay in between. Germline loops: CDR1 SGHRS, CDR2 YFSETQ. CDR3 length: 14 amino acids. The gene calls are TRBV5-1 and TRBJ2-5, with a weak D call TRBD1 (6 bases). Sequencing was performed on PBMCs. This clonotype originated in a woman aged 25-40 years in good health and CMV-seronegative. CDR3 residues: CASSLGTVQETQYF. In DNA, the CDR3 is TGCGCCAGCAGCTTGGGGACAGTCCAAGAGACCCAGTACTTC.